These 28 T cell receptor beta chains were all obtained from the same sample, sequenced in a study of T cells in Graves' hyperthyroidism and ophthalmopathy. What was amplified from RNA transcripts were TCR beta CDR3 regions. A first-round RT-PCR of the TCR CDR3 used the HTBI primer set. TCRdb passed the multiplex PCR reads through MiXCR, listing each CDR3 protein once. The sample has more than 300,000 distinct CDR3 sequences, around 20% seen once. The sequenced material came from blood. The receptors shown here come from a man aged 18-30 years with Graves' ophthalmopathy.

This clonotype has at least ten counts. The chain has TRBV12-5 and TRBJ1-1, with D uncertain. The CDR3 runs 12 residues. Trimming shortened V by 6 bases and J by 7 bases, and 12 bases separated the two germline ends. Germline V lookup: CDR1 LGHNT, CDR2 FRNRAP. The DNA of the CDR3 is TGTGCTAGTGGCGCAGACTCCAATGAAGCTTTCTTT. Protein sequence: CASGADSNEAFF.

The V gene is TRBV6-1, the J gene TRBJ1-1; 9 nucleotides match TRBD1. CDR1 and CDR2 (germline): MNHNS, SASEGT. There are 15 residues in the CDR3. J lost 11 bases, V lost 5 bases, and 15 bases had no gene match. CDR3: CASSPGQGTPRDAFF. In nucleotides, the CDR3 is TGTGCCAGCAGTCCGGGACAGGGAACCCCGAGGGATGCTTTCTTT.

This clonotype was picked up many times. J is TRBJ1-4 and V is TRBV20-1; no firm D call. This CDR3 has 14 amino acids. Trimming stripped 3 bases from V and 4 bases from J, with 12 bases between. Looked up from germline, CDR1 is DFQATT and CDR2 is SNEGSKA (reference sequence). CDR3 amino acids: CSARETVVNEKLFF. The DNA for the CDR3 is TGCAGTGCTAGGGAGACGGTGGTTAATGAAAAACTGTTTTTT.

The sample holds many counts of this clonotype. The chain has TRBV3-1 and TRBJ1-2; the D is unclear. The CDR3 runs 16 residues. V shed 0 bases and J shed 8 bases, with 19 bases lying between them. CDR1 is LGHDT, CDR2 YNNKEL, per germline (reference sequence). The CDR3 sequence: CASSQDRWEGSRGYTF. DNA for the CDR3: TGTGCCAGCAGCCAAGATCGGTGGGAGGGATCTCGAGGCTACACCTTC.

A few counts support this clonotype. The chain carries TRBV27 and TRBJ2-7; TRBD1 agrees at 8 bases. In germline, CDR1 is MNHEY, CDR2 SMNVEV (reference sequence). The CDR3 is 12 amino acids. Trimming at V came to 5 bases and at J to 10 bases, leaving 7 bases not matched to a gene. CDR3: CASSHQGAEQYF. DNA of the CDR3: TGTGCCAGCAGTCACCAGGGGGCTGAACAGTACTTC.

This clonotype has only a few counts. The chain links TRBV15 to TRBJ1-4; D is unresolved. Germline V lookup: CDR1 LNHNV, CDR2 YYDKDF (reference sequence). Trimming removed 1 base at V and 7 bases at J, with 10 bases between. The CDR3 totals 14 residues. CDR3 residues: CATSRAEEGEKLFF. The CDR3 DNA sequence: TGTGCCACCAGCAGAGCGGAGGAAGGTGAAAAACTGTTTTTT.

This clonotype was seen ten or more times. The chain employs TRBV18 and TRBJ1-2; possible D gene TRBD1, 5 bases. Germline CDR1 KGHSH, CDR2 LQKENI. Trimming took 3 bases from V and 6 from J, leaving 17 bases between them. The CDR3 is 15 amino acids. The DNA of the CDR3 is TGTGCCAGCTCACCTCCGGGACGCGGCGGGAATGGCTACACCTTC. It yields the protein CASSPPGRGGNGYTF. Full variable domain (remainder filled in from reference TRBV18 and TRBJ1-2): NAGVMQNPRHLVRRRGQEARLRCSPMKGHSHVYWYRQLPEEGLKFMVYLQKENIIDESGMPKERFSAEFPKEGPSILRIQQVVRGDSAAYFCASSPPGRGGNGYTFGSGTRLTVV.

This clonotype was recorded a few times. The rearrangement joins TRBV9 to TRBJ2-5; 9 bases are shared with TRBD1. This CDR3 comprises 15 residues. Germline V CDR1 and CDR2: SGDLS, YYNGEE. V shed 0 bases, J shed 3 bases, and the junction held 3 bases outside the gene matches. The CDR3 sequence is CASSVAGQGEETQYF. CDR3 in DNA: TGTGCCAGCAGCGTAGCGGGACAGGGTGAAGAGACCCAGTACTTC.

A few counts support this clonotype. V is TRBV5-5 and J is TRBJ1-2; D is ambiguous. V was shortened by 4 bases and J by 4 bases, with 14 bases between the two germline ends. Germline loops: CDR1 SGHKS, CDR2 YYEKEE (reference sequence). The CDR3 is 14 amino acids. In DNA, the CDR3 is TGTGCCAGCAGCCCAGCTGGTAGCCCCTATGGCTACACCTTC. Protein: CASSPAGSPYGYTF.

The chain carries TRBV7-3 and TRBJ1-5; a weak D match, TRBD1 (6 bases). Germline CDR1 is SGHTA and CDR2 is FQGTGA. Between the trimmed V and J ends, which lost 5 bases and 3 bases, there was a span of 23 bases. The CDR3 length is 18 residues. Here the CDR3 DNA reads TGTGCCAGCAGCGAAACCGGGACTAGCGGGGGGCACAATCAGCCCCAGCATTTT. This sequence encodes CASSETGTSGGHNQPQHF. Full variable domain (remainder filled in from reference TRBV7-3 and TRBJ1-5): GAGVSQTPSNKVTEKGKYVELRCDPISGHTALYWYRQSLGQGPEFLIYFQGTGAADDSGLPNDRFFAVRPEGSVSTLKIQRTERGDSAVYLCASSETGTSGGHNQPQHFGDGTRLSIL.

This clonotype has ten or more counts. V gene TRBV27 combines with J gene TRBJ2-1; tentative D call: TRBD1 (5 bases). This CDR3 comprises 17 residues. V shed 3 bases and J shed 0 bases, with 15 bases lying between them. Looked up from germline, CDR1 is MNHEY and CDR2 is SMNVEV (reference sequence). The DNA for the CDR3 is TGTGCCAGCAGTTTGGTCCAGGGTCGAAGCTCCTACAATGAGCAGTTCTTC. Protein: CASSLVQGRSSYNEQFF.

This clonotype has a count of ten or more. CDR3 sequence reads: CASSPRGRSYGYTF. In nucleotides, the CDR3 is TGTGCCAGCAGCCCCAGGGGGCGCAGCTATGGCTACACCTTC. This rearrangement joins TRBV11-2 to TRBJ1-2; TRBD1 aligns across 8 bases. This CDR3 spans 14 amino acids. Germline-derived CDR1 and CDR2 are SGHAT and FQNNGV. Unmatched junction bases numbered 6, after V lost 5 bases and J lost 4 bases.

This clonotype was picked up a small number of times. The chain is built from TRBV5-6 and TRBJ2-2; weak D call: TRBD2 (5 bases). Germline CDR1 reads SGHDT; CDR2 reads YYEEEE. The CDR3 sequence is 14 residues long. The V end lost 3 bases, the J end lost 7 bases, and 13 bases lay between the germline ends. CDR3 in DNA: TGTGCCAGCAGCTCGGGGATTCTCATCGGGGAGCTGTTTTTT. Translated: CASSSGILIGELFF.

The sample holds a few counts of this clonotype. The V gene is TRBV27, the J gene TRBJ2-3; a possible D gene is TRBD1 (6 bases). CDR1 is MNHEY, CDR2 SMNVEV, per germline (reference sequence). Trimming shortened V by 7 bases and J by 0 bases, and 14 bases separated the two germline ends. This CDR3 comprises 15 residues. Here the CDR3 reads CASNKAGQSTDTQYF. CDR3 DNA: TGTGCCAGCAACAAAGCAGGACAGAGCACAGATACGCAGTATTTT.

The CDR3 sequence: CSAMVGSKLFF. The DNA of the CDR3 is TGCAGTGCTATGGTTGGGAGTAAACTGTTTTTT. V usage is TRBV20-1 and J usage is TRBJ1-4; D is unclear. The V and J ends lost 4 bases and 11 bases respectively, with 11 bases between them. Germline V gene data show CDR1 as DFQATT and CDR2 as SNEGSKA (reference sequence). The CDR3 spans 11 residues.

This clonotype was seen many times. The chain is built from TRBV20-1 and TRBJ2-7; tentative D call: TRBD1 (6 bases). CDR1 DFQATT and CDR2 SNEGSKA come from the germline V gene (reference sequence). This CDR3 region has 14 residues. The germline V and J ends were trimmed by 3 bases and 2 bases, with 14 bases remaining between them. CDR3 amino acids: CSASNRVIPYEQYF. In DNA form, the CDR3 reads TGCAGTGCTAGCAACAGGGTTATTCCCTACGAGCAGTACTTC.

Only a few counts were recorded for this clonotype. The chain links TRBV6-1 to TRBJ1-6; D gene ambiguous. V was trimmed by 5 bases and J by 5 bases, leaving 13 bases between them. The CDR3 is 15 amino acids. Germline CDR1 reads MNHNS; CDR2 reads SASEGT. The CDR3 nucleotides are TGTGCCAGCAGTTGGCCCCCTCTGGATAATTCACCCCTCCACTTT. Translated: CASSWPPLDNSPLHF.

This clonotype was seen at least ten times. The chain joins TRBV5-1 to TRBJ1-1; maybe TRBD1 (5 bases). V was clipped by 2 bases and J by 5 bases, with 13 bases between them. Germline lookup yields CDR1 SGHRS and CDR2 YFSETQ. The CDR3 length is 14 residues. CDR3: CASSFDSGRTEAFF. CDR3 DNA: TGCGCCAGCAGCTTCGACTCGGGGCGGACTGAAGCTTTCTTT.

The CDR3 DNA is TGTGCCAGCAGTTCTCGACAGGGAGGTGATGAGCAGTACTTC. This translates into CASSSRQGGDEQYF. The chain recombines TRBV27 with TRBJ2-7; D is perhaps TRBD1 (7 bases). The ends were cut back, 4 bases at V and 7 bases at J, with 17 bases in the middle. In germline, CDR1 is MNHEY, CDR2 SMNVEV (reference sequence). There are 14 residues in the CDR3.

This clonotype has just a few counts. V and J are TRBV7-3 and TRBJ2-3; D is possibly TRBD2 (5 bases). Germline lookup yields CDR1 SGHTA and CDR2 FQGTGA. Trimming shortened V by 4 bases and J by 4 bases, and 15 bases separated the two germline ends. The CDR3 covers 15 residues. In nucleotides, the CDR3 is TGTGCCAGCAGCTCATCCGGGCAGAGGGCAGATACGCAGTATTTT. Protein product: CASSSSGQRADTQYF.

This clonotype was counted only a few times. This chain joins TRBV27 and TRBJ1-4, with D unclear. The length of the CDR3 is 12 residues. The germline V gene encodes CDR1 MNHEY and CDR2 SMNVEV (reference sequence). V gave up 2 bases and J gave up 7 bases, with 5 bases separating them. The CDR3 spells CASSLGFEKLFF. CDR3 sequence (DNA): TGTGCCAGCAGTTTAGGGTTTGAAAAACTGTTTTTT.

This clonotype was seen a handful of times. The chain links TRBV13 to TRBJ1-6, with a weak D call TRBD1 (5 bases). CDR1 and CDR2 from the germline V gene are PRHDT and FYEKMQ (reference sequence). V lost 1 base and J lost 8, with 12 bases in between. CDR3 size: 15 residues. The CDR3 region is CASSLEQAEDSPLHF. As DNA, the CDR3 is TGTGCCAGCAGCTTAGAACAGGCAGAGGATTCACCCCTCCACTTT.

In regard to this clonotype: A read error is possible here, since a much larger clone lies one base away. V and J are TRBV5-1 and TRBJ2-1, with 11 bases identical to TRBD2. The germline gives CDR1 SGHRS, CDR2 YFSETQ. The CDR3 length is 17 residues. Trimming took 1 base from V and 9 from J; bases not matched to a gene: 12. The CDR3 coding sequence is TGCGCCAGCAGCTTGAGACAACTAGCGGGGGCGATTACTGAGCAGTTCTTC. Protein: CASSLRQLAGAITEQFF.

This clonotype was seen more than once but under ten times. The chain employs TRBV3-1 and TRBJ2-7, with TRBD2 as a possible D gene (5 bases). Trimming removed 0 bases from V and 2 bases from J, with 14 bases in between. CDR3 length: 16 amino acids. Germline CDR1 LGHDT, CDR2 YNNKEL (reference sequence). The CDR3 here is CASSQEGVGSPYEQYF. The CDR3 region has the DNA TGTGCCAGCAGCCAAGAAGGTGTAGGGAGTCCCTACGAGCAGTACTTC.

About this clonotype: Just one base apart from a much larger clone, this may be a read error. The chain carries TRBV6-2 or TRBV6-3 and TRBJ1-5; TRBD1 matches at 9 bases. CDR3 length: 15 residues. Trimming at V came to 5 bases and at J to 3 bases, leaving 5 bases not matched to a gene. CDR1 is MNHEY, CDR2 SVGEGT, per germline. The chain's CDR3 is CASSPRDRVNQPQHF. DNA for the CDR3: TGTGCCAGCAGTCCCCGGGACAGGGTCAATCAGCCCCAGCATTTT.

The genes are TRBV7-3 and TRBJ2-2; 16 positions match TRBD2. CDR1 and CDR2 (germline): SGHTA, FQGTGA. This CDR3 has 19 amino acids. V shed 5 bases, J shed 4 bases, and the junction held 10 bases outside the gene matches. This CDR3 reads CASSETGTSGGAGTGELFF. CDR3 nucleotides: TGTGCCAGCAGCGAAACCGGGACTAGCGGGGGGGCGGGCACCGGGGAGCTGTTTTTT.

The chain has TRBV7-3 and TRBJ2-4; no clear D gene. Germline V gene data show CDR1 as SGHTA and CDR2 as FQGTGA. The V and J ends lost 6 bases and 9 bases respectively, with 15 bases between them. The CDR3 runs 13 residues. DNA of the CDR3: TGTGCCAGCAGACCCGTTGAGGTCGGCATTCAGTACTTC. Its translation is CASRPVEVGIQYF.

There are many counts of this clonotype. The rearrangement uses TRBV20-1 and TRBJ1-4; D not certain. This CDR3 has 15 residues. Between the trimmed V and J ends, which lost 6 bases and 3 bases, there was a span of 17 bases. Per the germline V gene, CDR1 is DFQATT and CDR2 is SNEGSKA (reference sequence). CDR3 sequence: CSAPSTFGSNEKLFF. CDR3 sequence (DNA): TGCAGTGCGCCCTCTACGTTCGGTTCTAATGAAAAACTGTTTTTT.